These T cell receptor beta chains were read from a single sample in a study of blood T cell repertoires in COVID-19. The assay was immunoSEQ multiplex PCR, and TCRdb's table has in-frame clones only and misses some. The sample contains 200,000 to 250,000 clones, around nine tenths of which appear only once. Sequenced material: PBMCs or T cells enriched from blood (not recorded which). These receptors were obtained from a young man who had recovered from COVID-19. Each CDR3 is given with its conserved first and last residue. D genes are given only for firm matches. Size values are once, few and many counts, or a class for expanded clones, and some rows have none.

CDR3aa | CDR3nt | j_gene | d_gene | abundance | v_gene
CASSRDRERSFF | TGTGCCAGTAGTAGGGACAGGGAGCGGTCTTTCTTT | TRBJ1-1 | TRBD1 | once | TRBV19
CASSTRDTQYF | TGTGCCAGCAGTACCAGGGATACGCAGTATTTT | TRBJ2-3 | - | once | TRBV11-2
CASSPLTLGLSTNEKLFF | TGTGCCAGCAGCCCCTTGACCCTGGGCCTGTCGACTAATGAAAAACTGTTTTTT | TRBJ1-4 | - | once | TRBV7-9
CSVESFSTDTQYF | TGCAGCGTTGAATCTTTTAGCACAGATACGCAGTATTTT | TRBJ2-3 | - | - | TRBV29-1
CASSEFKQGLGNTEAFF | TGTGCCAGCAGTGAGTTTAAACAGGGATTGGGGAACACTGAAGCTTTCTTT | TRBJ1-1 | - | - | TRBV25-1
CASSPGTVSTDTQYF | TGCGCCAGCAGCCCCGGGACAGTTAGCACAGATACGCAGTATTTT | TRBJ2-3 | TRBD1 | - | TRBV5-1
CASSLSSYEQYF | TGTGCCAGCAGCCTGAGCTCCTACGAGCAGTACTTC | TRBJ2-7 | - | - | TRBV7-9
CASSLGRFYGYTF | TGTGCCAGCAGCTTAGGGAGGTTCTATGGCTACACCTTC | TRBJ1-2 | - | few | TRBV11-2
CASSSADRADTEAFF | TGCGCCAGCAGTTCTGCGGACAGGGCGGACACTGAAGCTTTCTTT | TRBJ1-1 | TRBD1 | - | TRBV10-1
CASSSVQVVQGHPKPHGYTF | TGCGCCAGCAGCTCCGTGCAGGTGGTACAGGGACACCCCAAACCTCATGGCTACACCTTC | TRBJ1-2 | - | - | TRBV5-1
CASSYLGAAVGYTF | TGTGCCAGCAGTTACTTGGGGGCTGCGGTTGGCTACACCTTC | TRBJ1-2 | - | - | TRBV6-2/TRBV6-3
CASSGYSGTEAFF | TGTGCCAGCAGTGGGTATTCGGGCACTGAAGCTTTCTTT | TRBJ1-1 | - | - | TRBV2
CASSLYREPGYEQYF | TGTGCCAGCAGCCTATACAGGGAACCGGGCTACGAGCAGTACTTC | TRBJ2-7 | - | - | TRBV7-2
CASSLEPAWEQYF | TGTGCCAGCTCCCTAGAGCCAGCCTGGGAGCAGTACTTC | TRBJ2-7 | - | - | TRBV18
CASSQLQGSDTQYF | TGCGCCAGCAGCCAACTTCAGGGGTCAGATACGCAGTATTTT | TRBJ2-3 | - | - | TRBV4-1
CASSPTGANTGELFF | TGTGCCAGCAGCCCTACAGGGGCGAACACCGGGGAGCTGTTTTTT | TRBJ2-2 | TRBD1 | - | TRBV7-2
CASRYGGVANTEAFF | TGTGCCAGCAGATATGGAGGGGTGGCGAACACTGAAGCTTTCTTT | TRBJ1-1 | - | - | TRBV7-9
CASSLGQALKDEQFF | TGTGCCAGCAGCTTAGGACAGGCCCTTAAGGATGAGCAGTTCTTC | TRBJ2-1 | TRBD1 | - | TRBV7-3
CASSEAGGMNTEAFF | TGTGCCAGCAGTGAAGCCGGGGGAATGAACACTGAAGCTTTCTTT | TRBJ1-1 | - | - | TRBV6-1
CASSGTGGRQPQHF | TGTGCCAGCAGCGGCACAGGGGGCAGGCAGCCCCAGCATTTT | TRBJ1-5 | TRBD1 | - | TRBV7-9